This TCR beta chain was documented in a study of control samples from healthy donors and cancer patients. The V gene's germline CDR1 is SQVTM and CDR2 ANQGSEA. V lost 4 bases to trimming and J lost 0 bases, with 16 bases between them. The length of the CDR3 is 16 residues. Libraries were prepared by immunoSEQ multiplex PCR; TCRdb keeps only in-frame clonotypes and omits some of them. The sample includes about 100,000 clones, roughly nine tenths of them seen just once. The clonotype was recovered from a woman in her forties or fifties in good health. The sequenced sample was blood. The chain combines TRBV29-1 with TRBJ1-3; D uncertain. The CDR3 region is CSVGFLTESSGNTIYF. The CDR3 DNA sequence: TGCAGCGTTGGGTTTTTAACGGAGAGCTCTGGAAACACCATATATTTT.